A single sample gave rise to the 15 T cell receptor beta chains below, sequenced in a study of blood T cell repertoires in COVID-19. Sequencing used immunoSEQ multiplex PCR; TCRdb keeps in-frame clones, though not all of them. This sample has fewer than 700,000 clones; roughly 91% occur once, and the top ten carry about 8%. What was sequenced was peripheral blood. These TCRs come from a woman between 50 and 59 years old with COVID-19, enrolled during active disease.

This chain connects TRBV6-5 to TRBJ2-2, with 7 positions matching TRBD1. The CDR3 loop spans 14 amino acids. The V segment lost 8 bases and the J segment 3 bases; nucleotides outside the gene matches: 6. CDR1 is MNHEY, CDR2 SVGAGI, per germline. CDR3 region: CASADRRHTGELFF. The CDR3 DNA is TGTGCCAGCGCGGACAGGAGACACACCGGGGAGCTGTTTTTT.

The chain carries TRBV6-5 and TRBJ1-6; 7 bases are shared with TRBD1. Germline CDR1 and CDR2: MNHEY and SVGAGI. The CDR3 runs 15 residues. Trimming cost V 6 bases and J 8 bases; bases outside gene matches: 10. The CDR3 DNA reads TGTGCCAGCAGGATAGACAGGGTATTCGATTCACCCCTCCACTTT. Protein sequence: CASRIDRVFDSPLHF.

The J gene is TRBJ2-1, the V gene TRBV13; 12 nucleotides line up with TRBD2. From germline, CDR1 is PRHDT and CDR2 FYEKMQ (reference sequence). J was trimmed by 4 bases and V by 5 bases; bases with no gene match: 3. This CDR3 is built from 15 residues. CDR3 sequence: CASSETSGGYNEQFF. The CDR3 DNA reads as TGTGCCAGCAGCGAGACTAGCGGGGGATACAATGAGCAGTTCTTC.

The chain couples TRBV4-1 to TRBJ1-2, with D possibly being TRBD1 (5 bases). V was clipped by 0 bases and J by 5 bases, with 19 bases between them. This CDR3 contains 17 residues. CDR1 MGHRA and CDR2 YSYEKL come from the germline V gene. This chain's CDR3 is CASSQENLSRQRYGYTF. The CDR3 DNA reads TGCGCCAGCAGCCAAGAGAACCTCTCTCGACAGAGGTATGGCTACACCTTC.

This chain joins TRBV3-1 (or the pseudogene TRBV3-2) and TRBJ2-3; 9 bases match TRBD2. With V trimmed by 0 bases and J by 8 bases, 9 bases remained unmatched. The CDR3 spans 16 residues. CDR1 is LGHDT and CDR2 is YNNKEL in the germline V gene (reference sequence). The CDR3 protein is CASSQDTSGSAATQYF. DNA of the CDR3: TGTGCCAGCAGCCAAGATACTAGCGGGTCTGCGGCTACGCAGTATTTT.

The rearrangement uses TRBV25-1 and TRBJ1-1; D possibly corresponds to TRBD1 (5 bases). Trimming took 8 bases from V and 8 from J, leaving 15 bases between them. The germline CDR1 and CDR2 sequences are MGHDK and SYGVNS. The CDR3 is made up of 12 amino acids. The CDR3: CASGRWGVEAFF. The CDR3 coding sequence is TGTGCCAGCGGGAGATGGGGGGTGGAAGCTTTCTTT. Drawing the rest from reference TRBV25-1 and TRBJ1-1, the complete variable domain is EADIYQTPRYLVIGTGKKITLECSQTMGHDKMYWYQQDPGMELHLIHYSYGVNSTEKGDLSSESTVSRIRTEHFPLTLESARPSHTSQYLCASGRWGVEAFFGQGTRLTVV.

The chain has TRBV12-3 or TRBV12-4 and TRBJ1-6, with D unresolved. The CDR3 covers 13 residues. V dropped 2 bases and J dropped 14 bases, with 13 bases sitting between them. The chain's CDR3 is CASSLIERATLHF. The CDR3 DNA follows: TGTGCCAGCAGTTTAATTGAACGAGCAACCCTCCACTTT.

This rearrangement joins TRBV9 to TRBJ2-1, with TRBD2 matching 7 bases. J gave up 2 bases and V 0 bases, and 2 bases lay outside the gene matches. This CDR3 contains 15 residues. In germline, CDR1 is SGDLS, CDR2 YYNGEE. The CDR3: CASSVGGTTYNEQFF. The CDR3 DNA follows: TGTGCCAGCAGCGTAGGCGGGACTACCTACAATGAGCAGTTCTTC. Using reference TRBV9 and TRBJ2-1 for the parts outside the CDR3, the full variable domain is DSGVTQTPKHLITATGQRVTLRCSPRSGDLSVYWYQQSLDQGLQFLIQYYNGEERAKGNILERFSAQQFPDLHSELNLSSLELGDSALYFCASSVGGTTYNEQFFGPGTRLTVL.

The V gene is TRBV5-8, the J gene TRBJ1-1, with D tentatively TRBD1 (5 bases). V was shortened by 4 bases and J by 9 bases, with 19 bases between the two germline ends. This CDR3 contains 14 residues. Germline-derived CDR1 and CDR2 are SGHTS and YDEGEE. CDR3 region: CASSLVDMSVKAFF. DNA of the CDR3: TGTGCCAGCAGCCTTGTGGACATGTCCGTTAAAGCTTTCTTT.

DNA of the CDR3: TGTGCCATCAGTGCCGGGGTAGCCTCCTACGAGCAGTACTTC. It yields the protein CAISAGVASYEQYF. The chain uses TRBV10-3 and TRBJ2-7, with TRBD2 as a possible D gene (5 bases). This CDR3 has 14 residues. The germline V gene encodes CDR1 ENHRY and CDR2 SYGVKD. V lost 4 bases and J 0 bases, leaving 10 bases between the germline ends.

The V call is TRBV11-2, the J call TRBJ1-3, with 9 nucleotides matching TRBD1. The CDR3 is 14 amino acids. Losses at the gene ends were 5 bases for V and 4 bases for J; bases not matched to a gene: 3. CDR1 is SGHAT, CDR2 FQNNGV, per germline. The CDR3 reads CASSGGTGGNTIYF. The CDR3 nucleotides read TGTGCCAGCAGCGGAGGGACAGGGGGAAACACCATATATTTT.

The V call is TRBV4-1, the J call TRBJ1-5, with D unclear. The CDR3 runs 16 residues. V lost 6 bases and J 2 bases, leaving 17 bases between the germline ends. Germline V gives CDR1 MGHRA, CDR2 YSYEKL. This chain's CDR3 is CASSRGMARGNQPQHF. CDR3 coding DNA: TGCGCCAGCAGTCGAGGTATGGCGCGGGGCAATCAGCCCCAGCATTTT.

Here the CDR3 DNA reads TGTGCCAGCAGTTCGTTATTTAGCGGGGGGGCAGGCAATGAGCAGTTCTTC. Residues: CASSSLFSGGAGNEQFF. The V call is TRBV9, the J call TRBJ2-1; 11 nucleotides agree with TRBD2. From germline, CDR1 is SGDLS and CDR2 YYNGEE. The CDR3 has 17 residues. V dropped 5 bases and J dropped 6; count of bases not matched to a gene: 13.

J is TRBJ1-2 and V is TRBV30, with 7 bases lining up with TRBD1. The V segment lost 6 bases and the J segment 2 bases; nucleotides outside the gene matches: 6. This CDR3 has 13 amino acids. Germline CDR1 GTSNPN, CDR2 SVGIG (reference sequence). CDR3 region: CACADRRNYGYTF. In DNA form, the CDR3 reads TGTGCCTGCGCGGACAGGCGGAACTATGGCTACACCTTC.

The chain has TRBV10-3 and TRBJ1-2; D gene ambiguous. The CDR3 contains 17 residues. Germline lookup yields CDR1 ENHRY and CDR2 SYGVKD. Trimming took 2 bases from V and 0 from J, leaving 16 bases between them. The CDR3 DNA follows: TGTGCCATCAGTGAGCCAAGCGGTAGTGATGCTAACTATGGCTACACCTTC. Translation: CAISEPSGSDANYGYTF.